Listed below are T cell receptor beta chains from one sample, sequenced in a study of T cell repertoires in cytomegalovirus infection. Each CDR3 protein gets one entry after TCRdb re-called the reads with MiXCR. The repertoire has over 200,000 distinct CDR3 sequences, approximately 13% of them found once; the top ten carry roughly 8.9%. Sequencing was done on a sample of PBMCs. The origin of the receptors is a human donor in good health (CMV status not recorded). Some clones in this sample may be carry-over from other donors' samples. The CDR3 runs from the conserved cysteine through the conserved F or W. The D gene is left open where the match is weak. Only part of the rows carry a size: once, few, many, or a class if the clone is expanded.

few	14	TRBV29-1	.	TRBJ1-1	TGCAGCGTCGTTCCCCGGGCCGGGAACACTGAAGCTTTCTTT	CSVVPRAGNTEAFF
many	15	TRBV14	.	TRBJ1-1	TGTGCCAGCAGCCAAAGGGACGGCGGGTCCACTGAAGCTTTCTTT	CASSQRDGGSTEAFF
few	13	TRBV27	.	TRBJ2-5	TGTGCCAGCAGTTTAGGGATAGCCGGGACCCAGTACTTC	CASSLGIAGTQYF
few	14	TRBV20-1	TRBD2	TRBJ2-3	TGCAGTGCTGGACCGGGACTAGGCACAGATACGCAGTATTTT	CSAGPGLGTDTQYF
many	17	TRBV5-6	.	TRBJ2-6	TGTGCCAGCACCGACCGGGGCCCCTCCCTCGGGGCCAACGTCCTGACTTTC	CASTDRGPSLGANVLTF
many	12	TRBV29-1	.	TRBJ2-1	TGCAGCGGTAAGAGCTCCTACAATGAGCAGTTCTTC	CSGKSSYNEQFF
.	15	TRBV20-1	TRBD1	TRBJ2-7	TGCAGTGCTAGATCACCCGGGACAGGGTCCTACGAGCAGTACTTC	CSARSPGTGSYEQYF
few	16	TRBV20-1	TRBD1	TRBJ2-2	TGCAGTGCCCTTGGCTCAGGACAGGGGATCACCGGGGAGCTGTTTTTT	CSALGSGQGITGELFF
.	15	TRBV20-1	TRBD2	TRBJ2-7	TGCAGTGCTAGAGAACCGGGACTAGCGGGATACGAGCAGTACTTC	CSAREPGLAGYEQYF
.	15	TRBV25-1	TRBD2	TRBJ2-1	TGTGCCAGCATGCCGCGGGGGGTCTTCTACAATGAGCAGTTCTTC	CASMPRGVFYNEQFF
.	16	TRBV5-5	.	TRBJ1-2	TGTGCCAGCAGCCGGGACTGGATTGGGGGGTTCTATGGCTACACCTTC	CASSRDWIGGFYGYTF
many	15	TRBV12-3/TRBV12-4	TRBD2	TRBJ2-5	TGTGCCAGCAGTTCGGGACTATCGGGCCAAGAGACCCAGTACTTC	CASSSGLSGQETQYF
many	15	TRBV4-1	.	TRBJ1-5	TGCGCCAGCAGCCAAGCAGTCCATTTGTTGCAGCCCCAGCATTTT	CASSQAVHLLQPQHF
few	14	TRBV7-9	.	TRBJ1-4	TGTGCCAGCAGCCCAGAGGGATTGCGCGAAAAACTGTTTTTT	CASSPEGLREKLFF
many	15	TRBV7-6	TRBD2	TRBJ2-7	TGTGCCAGCAGCCAACCTGAGACGGGAGGATCCGAGCAGTACTTC	CASSQPETGGSEQYF
many	16	TRBV7-9	.	TRBJ2-2	TGTGCCAGCAGCTTAGGAGCAGGGCGGAACACCGGGGAGCTGTTTTTT	CASSLGAGRNTGELFF